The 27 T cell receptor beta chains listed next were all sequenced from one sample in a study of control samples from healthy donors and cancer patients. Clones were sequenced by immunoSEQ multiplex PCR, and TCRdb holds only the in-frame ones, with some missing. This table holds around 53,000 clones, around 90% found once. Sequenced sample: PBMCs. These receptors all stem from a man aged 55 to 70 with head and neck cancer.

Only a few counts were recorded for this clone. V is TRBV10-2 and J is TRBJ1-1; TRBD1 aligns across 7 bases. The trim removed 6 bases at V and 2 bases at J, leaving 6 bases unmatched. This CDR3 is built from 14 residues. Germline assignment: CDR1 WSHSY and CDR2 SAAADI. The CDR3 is CASRPQGGNTEAFF. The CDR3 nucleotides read TGCGCCAGCAGACCGCAGGGGGGTAACACTGAAGCTTTCTTT.

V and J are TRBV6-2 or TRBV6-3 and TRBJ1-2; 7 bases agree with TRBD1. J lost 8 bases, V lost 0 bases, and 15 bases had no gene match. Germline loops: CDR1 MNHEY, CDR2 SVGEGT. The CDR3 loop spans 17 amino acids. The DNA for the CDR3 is TGTGCCAGCAGTTACTCGATATTCGGGACAGCTTCTGACGGCTACACCTTC. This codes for CASSYSIFGTASDGYTF.

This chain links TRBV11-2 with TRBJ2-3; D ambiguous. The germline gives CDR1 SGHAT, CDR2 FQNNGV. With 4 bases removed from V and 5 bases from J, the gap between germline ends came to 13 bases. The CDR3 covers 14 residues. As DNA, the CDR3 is TGTGCCAGCAGCTCTCACATTTGGGGAGATACGCAGTATTTT. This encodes CASSSHIWGDTQYF.

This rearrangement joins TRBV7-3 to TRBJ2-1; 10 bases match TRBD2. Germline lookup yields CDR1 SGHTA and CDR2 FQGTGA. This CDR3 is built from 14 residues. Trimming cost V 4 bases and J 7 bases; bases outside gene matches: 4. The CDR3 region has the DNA TGTGCCAGCAGCTACTCTAGCGGGAGTAATGAGCAGTTCTTC. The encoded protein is CASSYSSGSNEQFF.

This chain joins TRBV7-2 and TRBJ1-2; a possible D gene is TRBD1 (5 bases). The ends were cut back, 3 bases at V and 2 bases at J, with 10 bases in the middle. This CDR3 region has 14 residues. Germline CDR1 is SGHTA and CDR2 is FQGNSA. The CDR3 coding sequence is TGTGCCAGCAGCTTTGGGGCCGGGAACTATGGCTACACCTTC. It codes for CASSFGAGNYGYTF. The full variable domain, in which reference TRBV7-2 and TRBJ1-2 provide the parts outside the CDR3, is GAGVSQSPSNKVTEKGKDVELRCDPISGHTALYWYRQSLGQGLEFLIYFQGNSAPDKSGLPSDRFSAERTGGSVSTLTIQRTQQEDSAVYLCASSFGAGNYGYTFGSGTRLTVV.

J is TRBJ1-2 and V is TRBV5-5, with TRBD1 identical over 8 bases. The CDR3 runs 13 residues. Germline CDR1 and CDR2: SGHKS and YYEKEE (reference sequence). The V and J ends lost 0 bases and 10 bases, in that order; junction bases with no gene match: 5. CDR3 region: CASSLEPQGAYTF. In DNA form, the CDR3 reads TGTGCCAGCAGCTTGGAACCGCAGGGGGCCTACACCTTC. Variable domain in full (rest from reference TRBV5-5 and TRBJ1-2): DAGVTQSPTHLIKTRGQQVTLRCSPISGHKSVSWYQQVLGQGPQFIFQYYEKEERGRGNFPDRFSARQFPNYSSELNVNALLLGDSALYLCASSLEPQGAYTFGSGTRLTVV.

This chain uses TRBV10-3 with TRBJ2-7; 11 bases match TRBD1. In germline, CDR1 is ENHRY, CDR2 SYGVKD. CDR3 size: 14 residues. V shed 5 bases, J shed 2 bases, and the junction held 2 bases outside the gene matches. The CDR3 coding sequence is TGTGCCATCAGTCCGGGACAGGGGGCCTACGAGCAGTACTTC. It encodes CAISPGQGAYEQYF.

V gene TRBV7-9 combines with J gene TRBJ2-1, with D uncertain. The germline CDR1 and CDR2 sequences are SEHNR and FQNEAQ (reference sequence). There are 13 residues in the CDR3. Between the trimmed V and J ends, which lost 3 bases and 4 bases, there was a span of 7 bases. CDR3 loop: CASSFQQYNEQFF. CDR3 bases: TGTGCCAGCAGCTTCCAACAGTACAATGAGCAGTTCTTC.

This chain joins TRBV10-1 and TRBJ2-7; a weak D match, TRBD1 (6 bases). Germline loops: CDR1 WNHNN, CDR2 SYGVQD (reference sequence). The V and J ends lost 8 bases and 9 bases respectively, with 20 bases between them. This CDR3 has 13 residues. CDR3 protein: CASGSQGSEVQYF. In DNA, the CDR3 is TGCGCCAGCGGGAGCCAGGGGTCGGAGGTGCAGTACTTC.

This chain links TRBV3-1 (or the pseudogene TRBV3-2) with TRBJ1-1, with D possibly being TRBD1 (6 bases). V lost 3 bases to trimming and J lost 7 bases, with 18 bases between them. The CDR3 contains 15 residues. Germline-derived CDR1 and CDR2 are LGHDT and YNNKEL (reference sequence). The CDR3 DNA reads TGTGCCAGCAGCCAGGTTTTGACAGGTCCCCTTGAAGCTTTCTTT. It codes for CASSQVLTGPLEAFF.

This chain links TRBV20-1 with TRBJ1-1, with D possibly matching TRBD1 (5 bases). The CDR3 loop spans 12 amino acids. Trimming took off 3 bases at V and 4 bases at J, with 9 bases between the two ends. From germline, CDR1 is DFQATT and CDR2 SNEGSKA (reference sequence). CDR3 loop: CSASQGTTEAFF. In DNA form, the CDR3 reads TGCAGTGCTAGTCAGGGTACCACTGAAGCTTTCTTT.

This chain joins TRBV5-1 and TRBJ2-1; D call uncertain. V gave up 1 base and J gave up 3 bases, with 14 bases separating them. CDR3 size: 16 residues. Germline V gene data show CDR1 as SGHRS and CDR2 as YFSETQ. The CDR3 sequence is CASSLYSYTGYNEQFF. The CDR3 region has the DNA TGCGCCAGCAGCTTGTATAGCTATACGGGCTACAATGAGCAGTTCTTC.

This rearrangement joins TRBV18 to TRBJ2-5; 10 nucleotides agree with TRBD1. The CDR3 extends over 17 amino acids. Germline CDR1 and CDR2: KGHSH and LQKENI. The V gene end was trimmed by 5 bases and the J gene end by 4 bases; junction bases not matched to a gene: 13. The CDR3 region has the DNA TGTGCCAGCTCATACCAAGCTCCGGGACAGGGGATAGAGACCCAGTACTTC. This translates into CASSYQAPGQGIETQYF.

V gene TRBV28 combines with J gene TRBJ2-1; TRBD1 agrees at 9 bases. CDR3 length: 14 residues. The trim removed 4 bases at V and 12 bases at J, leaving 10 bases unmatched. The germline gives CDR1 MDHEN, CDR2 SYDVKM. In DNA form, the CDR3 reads TGTGCCAGCAGTTCCCTGACCGGGACAGGGCCGCAGTTCTTC. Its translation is CASSSLTGTGPQFF.

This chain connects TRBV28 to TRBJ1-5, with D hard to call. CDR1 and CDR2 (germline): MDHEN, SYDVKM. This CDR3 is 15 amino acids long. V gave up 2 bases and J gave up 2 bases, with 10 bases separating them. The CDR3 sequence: CASSLRGSGNQPQHF. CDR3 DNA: TGTGCCAGCAGTTTACGGGGAAGTGGCAATCAGCCCCAGCATTTT.

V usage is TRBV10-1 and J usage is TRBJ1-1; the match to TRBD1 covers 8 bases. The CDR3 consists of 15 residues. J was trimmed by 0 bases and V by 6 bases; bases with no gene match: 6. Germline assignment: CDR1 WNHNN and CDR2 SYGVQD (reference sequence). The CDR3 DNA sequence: TGCGCCAGCAGCCCGACAGGGGCAGTGAACACTGAAGCTTTCTTT. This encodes CASSPTGAVNTEAFF.

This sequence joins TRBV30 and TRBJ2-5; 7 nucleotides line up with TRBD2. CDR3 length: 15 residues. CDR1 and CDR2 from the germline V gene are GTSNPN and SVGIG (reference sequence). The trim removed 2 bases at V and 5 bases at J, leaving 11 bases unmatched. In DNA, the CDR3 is TGTGCCTGGAGTAAGCGGGGCGTAAACCGGGAGACCCAGTACTTC. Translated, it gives CAWSKRGVNRETQYF. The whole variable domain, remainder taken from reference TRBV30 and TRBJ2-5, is SQTIHQWPATLVQPVGSPLSLECTVEGTSNPNLYWYRQAAGRGLQLLFYSVGIGQISSEVPQNLSASRPQDRQFILSSKKLLLSDSGFYLCAWSKRGVNRETQYFGPGTRLLVL.

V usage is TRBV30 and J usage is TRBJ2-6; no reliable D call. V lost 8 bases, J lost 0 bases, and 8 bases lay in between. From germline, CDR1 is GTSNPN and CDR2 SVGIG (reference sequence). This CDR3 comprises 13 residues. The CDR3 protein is CAHSLSGANVLTF. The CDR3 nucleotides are TGTGCCCATAGCCTCTCTGGGGCCAACGTCCTGACTTTC.

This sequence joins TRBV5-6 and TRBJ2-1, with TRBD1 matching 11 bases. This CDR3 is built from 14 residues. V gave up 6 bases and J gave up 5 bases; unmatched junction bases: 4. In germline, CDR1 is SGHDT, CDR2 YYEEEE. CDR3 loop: CASTTDRGHNEQFF. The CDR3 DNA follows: TGTGCCAGCACCACGGACAGGGGGCACAATGAGCAGTTCTTC.

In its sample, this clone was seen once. The CDR3 protein is CSVDRGSPSGNTIYF. CDR3 nucleotide sequence: TGCAGCGTGGACAGGGGATCCCCTTCTGGAAACACCATATATTTT. The chain carries TRBV29-1 and TRBJ1-3, with 9 bases fitting TRBD1. V lost 6 bases, J lost 1 base, and 7 bases stayed unmatched. Germline lookup yields CDR1 SQVTM and CDR2 ANQGSEA. The CDR3 runs to 15 residues.

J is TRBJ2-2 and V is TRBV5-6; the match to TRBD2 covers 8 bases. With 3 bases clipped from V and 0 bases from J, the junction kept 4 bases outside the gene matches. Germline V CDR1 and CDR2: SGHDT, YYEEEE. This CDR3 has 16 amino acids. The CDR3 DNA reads TGTGCCAGCAGCTCAACACTAGCGGCGAACACCGGGGAGCTGTTTTTT. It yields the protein CASSSTLAANTGELFF.

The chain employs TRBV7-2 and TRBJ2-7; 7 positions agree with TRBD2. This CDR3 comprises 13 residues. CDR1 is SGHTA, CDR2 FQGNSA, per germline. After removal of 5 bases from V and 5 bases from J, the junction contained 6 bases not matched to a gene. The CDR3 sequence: CASSVRLAHEQYF. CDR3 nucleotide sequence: TGTGCCAGCAGCGTACGACTAGCCCACGAGCAGTACTTC.

The chain's CDR3 is CASSQDPAGQGYNEQFF. The CDR3, as DNA: TGCGCCAGCAGCCAAGATCCGGCGGGACAGGGATACAATGAGCAGTTCTTC. This chain joins TRBV4-3 and TRBJ2-1; 9 positions agree with TRBD1. Germline V gene lookup returns CDR1 LGHNA and CDR2 YSLEER. The CDR3 is 17 amino acids. V dropped 0 bases and J dropped 4; count of bases not matched to a gene: 7.

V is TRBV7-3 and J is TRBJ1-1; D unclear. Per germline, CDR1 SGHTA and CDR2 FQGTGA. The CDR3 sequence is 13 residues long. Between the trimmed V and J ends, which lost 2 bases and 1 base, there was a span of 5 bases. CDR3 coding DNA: TGTGCCAGCAGCTTACAGCCGAACACTGAAGCTTTCTTT. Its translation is CASSLQPNTEAFF.

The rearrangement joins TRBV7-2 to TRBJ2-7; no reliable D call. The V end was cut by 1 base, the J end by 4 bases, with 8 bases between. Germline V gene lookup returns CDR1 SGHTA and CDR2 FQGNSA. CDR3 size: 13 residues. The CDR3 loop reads CASSLGVRYEQYF. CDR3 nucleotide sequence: TGTGCCAGCAGCTTAGGGGTGAGATACGAGCAGTACTTC.

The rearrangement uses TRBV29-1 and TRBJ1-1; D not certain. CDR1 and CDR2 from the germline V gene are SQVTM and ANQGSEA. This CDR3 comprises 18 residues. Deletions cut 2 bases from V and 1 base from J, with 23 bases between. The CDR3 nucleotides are TGCAGCGTTGAATGGGGTGAGAGGTTCATGAGGACGAACACTGAAGCTTTCTTT. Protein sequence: CSVEWGERFMRTNTEAFF. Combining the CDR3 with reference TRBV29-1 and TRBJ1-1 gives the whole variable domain SAVISQKPSRDICQRGTSLTIQCQVDSQVTMMFWYRQQPGQSLTLIATANQGSEATYESGFVIDKFPISRPNLTFSTLTVSNMSPEDSSIYLCSVEWGERFMRTNTEAFFGQGTRLTVV.

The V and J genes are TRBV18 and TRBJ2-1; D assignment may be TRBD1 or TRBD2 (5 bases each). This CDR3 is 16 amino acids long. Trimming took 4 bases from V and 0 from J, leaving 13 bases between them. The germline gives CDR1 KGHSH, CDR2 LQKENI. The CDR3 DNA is TGTGCCAGCTCACTGGGTCGGGACCGCTCCTACAATGAGCAGTTCTTC. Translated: CASSLGRDRSYNEQFF.